This TCR beta chain is from a study of CDR3 diversity in severe acne. A single record per CDR3 protein comes from TCRdb applying MiXCR to the PCR reads. Found here are fewer than 90,000 distinct CDR3 sequences, under 55% of them singletons; the top ten hold roughly 11%. The sample consisted of blood. This receptor was taken from a male donor with severe acne vulgaris.

The CDR3 DNA sequence: TGTGCCAGCAGCCTCTTTAGTGGGGGAGGAAAGTACGAGCAGTACTTC. This sequence encodes CASSLFSGGGKYEQYF. The V gene is TRBV7-3, the J gene TRBJ2-7; TRBD2 is a possible D gene (6 bases). Trimming removed 5 bases from V and 4 bases from J, with 21 bases in between. There are 16 residues in the CDR3. Germline V CDR1 and CDR2: SGHTA, FQGTGA.